The 17 T cell receptor beta chains reported below all come from one sample, sequenced in a study of T cells in tuberculosis. Here immunoSEQ multiplex PCR was the method, and the copy in TCRdb shows in-frame clones only, minus some. The repertoire has more than 9,000 clones, 94% of them found once; the top ten carry 10% to 15%. The material sequenced was PBMCs. The source is an adult with tuberculosis.

The rearrangement uses TRBV10-3 and TRBJ2-7; a weak D match, TRBD2 (5 bases). The CDR3 covers 13 residues. Germline CDR1 reads ENHRY; CDR2 reads SYGVKD. Deletions cut 4 bases from V and 7 bases from J, with 14 bases between. The CDR3: CAISAGNLAEQYF. As DNA, the CDR3 is TGTGCCATCAGTGCGGGGAACTTGGCTGAGCAGTACTTC.

The genes are TRBV25-1 and TRBJ2-1, with D possibly being TRBD1 (6 bases). Trimming stripped 4 bases from V and 6 bases from J, with 16 bases between. The CDR3 is made up of 15 amino acids. From germline, CDR1 is MGHDK and CDR2 SYGVNS. For the CDR3, the DNA is TGTGCCAGCAGTGGGGCTCAGGGGCTGACCAATGAGCAGTTCTTC. Encoded protein: CASSGAQGLTNEQFF.

The chain couples TRBV2 to TRBJ2-2; 8 nucleotides line up with TRBD1. The CDR3 totals 13 residues. CDR1 is SNHLY, CDR2 FYNNEI, per germline. V was pared by 6 bases and J by 7 bases, with 4 bases of the junction left unmatched. The CDR3 reads CASSVQGGGELFF. The DNA for the CDR3 is TGTGCCAGCAGCGTACAGGGGGGCGGGGAGCTGTTTTTT. Supplemented by reference TRBV2 and TRBJ2-2, the full variable domain reads EPEVTQTPSHQVTQMGQEVILRCVPISNHLYFYWYRQILGQKVEFLVSFYNNEISEKSEIFDDQFSVERPDGSNFTLKIRSTKLEDSAMYFCASSVQGGGELFFGEGSRLTVL.

V and J are TRBV27 and TRBJ1-2; maybe TRBD1 (5 bases). Germline CDR1 is MNHEY and CDR2 is SMNVEV (reference sequence). Trimming shortened V by 4 bases and J by 3 bases, and 9 bases separated the two germline ends. The CDR3 covers 13 residues. CDR3 amino acids: CASSSPGYYGYTF. CDR3 nucleotides: TGTGCCAGCAGTTCACCAGGGTACTATGGCTACACCTTC.

The rearrangement links TRBV5-1 to TRBJ1-1; 7 positions agree with TRBD1. CDR3 length equals 15 residues. The trim removed 4 bases at V and 4 bases at J, leaving 10 bases unmatched. CDR1 is SGHRS and CDR2 is YFSETQ in the germline V gene. The DNA of the CDR3 is TGCGCCAGCAGCCGCCAAGTGAGGGACAGCACTGAAGCTTTCTTT. Translating it yields CASSRQVRDSTEAFF. Drawing the rest from reference TRBV5-1 and TRBJ1-1, the complete variable domain is KAGVTQTPRYLIKTRGQQVTLSCSPISGHRSVSWYQQTPGQGLQFLFEYFSETQRNKGNFPGRFSGRQFSNSRSEMNVSTLELGDSALYLCASSRQVRDSTEAFFGQGTRLTVV.

The chain joins TRBV9 to TRBJ2-2, with unresolved D. CDR3 size: 13 residues. Per the germline V gene, CDR1 is SGDLS and CDR2 is YYNGEE. The V gene lost 1 base and the J gene lost 9 bases, with 10 bases spanning the gap. CDR3 sequence reads: CASSVQMGRELFF. The CDR3 coding sequence is TGTGCCAGCAGCGTACAAATGGGCCGGGAGCTGTTTTTT.

V and J are TRBV27 and TRBJ2-2; 7 bases are shared with TRBD1. V dropped 6 bases and J dropped 6; count of bases not matched to a gene: 7. The CDR3 spans 14 residues. Germline V CDR1 and CDR2: MNHEY, SMNVEV (reference sequence). In nucleotides, the CDR3 is TGTGCCAGCAGCCGACAGGGATTGGCCGGGGAGCTGTTTTTT. Translating gives CASSRQGLAGELFF.

Comments on this clone: The sample carries other DNA sequences with the same CDR3. This rearrangement joins TRBV9 to TRBJ1-1; 9 positions agree with TRBD1. V was clipped by 4 bases and J by 10 bases; unmatched bases: 8. The germline V gene encodes CDR1 SGDLS and CDR2 YYNGEE. This CDR3 is built from 13 residues. The chain's CDR3 is CASSLTGGGGAFF. CDR3 sequence (DNA): TGTGCCAGCAGCTTAACAGGGGGCGGGGGAGCTTTCTTT.

The chain uses TRBV7-8 and TRBJ1-1; 7 bases fit TRBD1. Trimming at V came to 7 bases and at J to 0 bases, leaving 8 bases not matched to a gene. The CDR3 length is 15 residues. The germline V gene has CDR1 SGHVS and CDR2 FQNEAQ. DNA of the CDR3: TGTGCCAGCAACCGACAGGGTCTTATGAACACTGAAGCTTTCTTT. It codes for CASNRQGLMNTEAFF.

The V gene is TRBV21-1, the J gene TRBJ1-6; the table's D call, TRBD1, was not checked against the DNA. TRBV21-1 is annotated as a pseudogene. This CDR3 is 16 amino acids long. CDR3 amino acids: CASSSRDRIYNSPLHF. In DNA form, the CDR3 reads TGTGCCAGCAGCTCCCGGGACAGGATATATAATTCACCCCTCCACTTT.

The chain joins TRBV4-1 to TRBJ2-7, with D perhaps matching TRBD1 (5 bases). This CDR3 contains 13 residues. The germline CDR1 and CDR2 sequences are MGHRA and YSYEKL. V lost 0 bases to trimming and J lost 6 bases, with 9 bases between them. The CDR3 sequence is CASSQEKGPEQYF. The CDR3 coding sequence is TGCGCCAGCAGCCAAGAGAAGGGGCCCGAGCAGTACTTC.

V usage is TRBV4-1 and J usage is TRBJ2-3; 13 positions match TRBD2. Germline V gives CDR1 MGHRA, CDR2 YSYEKL. The CDR3 has 18 amino acids. V trimming: 4 bases; J trimming: 0 bases; junction bases outside the gene matches: 7. The CDR3 coding sequence is TGCGCCAGCAGCCCAGGGACTAGCGGGGTTGCTAGCACAGATACGCAGTATTTT. The encoded protein is CASSPGTSGVASTDTQYF.

This clone has just a few counts. The chain links TRBV7-3 to TRBJ2-3, with unresolved D. The germline CDR1 and CDR2 sequences are SGHTA and FQGTGA. V was pared by 5 bases and J by 3 bases, with 9 bases between. The CDR3 covers 13 residues. CDR3 in amino acids: CASSPYGTDTQYF. CDR3 nucleotides: TGTGCCAGCAGCCCATACGGTACAGATACGCAGTATTTT.

This clone was seen a single time. V usage is TRBV5-4 and J usage is TRBJ1-4, with TRBD1 as a possible D gene (6 bases). Germline V gene data show CDR1 as SGHNT and CDR2 as YYREEE (reference sequence). The CDR3 loop spans 14 amino acids. Trimming took off 2 bases at V and 8 bases at J, with 13 bases between the two ends. The CDR3 sequence: CASSFSGAGEKLFF. In DNA, the CDR3 is TGTGCCAGCAGCTTTTCAGGGGCAGGAGAAAAACTGTTTTTT. Full variable domain (missing parts from reference TRBV5-4 and TRBJ1-4): ETGVTQSPTHLIKTRGQQVTLRCSSQSGHNTVSWYQQALGQGPQFIFQYYREEENGRGNFPPRFSGLQFPNYSSELNVNALELDDSALYLCASSFSGAGEKLFFGSGTQLSVL.

The chain is built from TRBV14 and TRBJ2-7; D uncertain. This CDR3 has 15 amino acids. Per the germline V gene, CDR1 is SGHDN and CDR2 is FVKESK. V shed 1 base and J shed 0 bases, with 10 bases lying between them. In nucleotides, the CDR3 is TGTGCCAGCAGCCAAGGGGCAGGCATCTCCTACGAGCAGTACTTC. It translates to CASSQGAGISYEQYF.

The J gene is TRBJ2-7, the V gene TRBV11-2; tentatively, D is TRBD1 (6 bases). CDR1 is SGHAT, CDR2 FQNNGV, per germline. This CDR3 is 15 amino acids long. The ends were cut back, 4 bases at V and 6 bases at J, with 19 bases in the middle. The CDR3 loop is CASSSRGSGPSEQYF. The CDR3 DNA reads TGTGCCAGCAGCTCCAGGGGTTCAGGGCCCTCCGAGCAGTACTTC.

The chain is built from TRBV7-3 and TRBJ2-1, with no clear D. This CDR3 has 11 amino acids. V dropped 3 bases and J dropped 6 bases, with 3 bases sitting between them. CDR1 is SGHTA, CDR2 FQGTGA, per germline. The CDR3 DNA sequence: TGTGCCAGCAGCTTCCGCAATGAGCAGTTCTTC. Its translation is CASSFRNEQFF.